This T cell receptor beta chain was sequenced for a study of blood T cell repertoires in COVID-19. Study-level background: Researchers got acute and convalescent COVID-19 samples from the United States, Italy and Spain. T cells, B-cell-depleted T cells, or PBMCs provided the cDNA or gDNA that served as material.

Profiled with immunoSEQ multiplex PCR; TCRdb holds only in-frame clones, not every one. The table lists 60,000 to 90,000 clones, roughly 81% of them singletons. V was clipped by 8 bases and J by 3 bases; unmatched bases: 6. This CDR3 has 14 amino acids. Per the germline V gene, CDR1 is MNHEY and CDR2 is SVGAGI. The chain combines TRBV6-5 with TRBJ1-4; 7 positions match TRBD1. The clonotype comes from a man aged 60 to 69 with COVID-19, enrolled during active disease. Sequenced: peripheral blood. The chain's CDR3 is CASSRQGANEKLFF. DNA for the CDR3: TGTGCCAGCTCCCGACAGGGTGCTAATGAAAAACTGTTTTTT.